The rows below give T cell receptor beta chains drawn from one sample of a study of blood T cell repertoires in COVID-19. This table comes from immunoSEQ multiplex PCR, and its TCRdb copy is limited to in-frame clones, with some not included. The table includes about 100,000 clones, roughly 79% detected once. The sequencing sample was made of peripheral blood. The receptors originated from a man in his 70s with active or convalescent COVID-19. Each CDR3 is given with its conserved first and last residue. The order of the fields is CDR3 protein, CDR3 DNA, J gene, clone size, D gene, V gene. The D gene is left open where the match is weak. Clone size is given for some rows only: seen once, a few or many times, or a class if the clone is expanded.

CDR3: CASSLGGGTEAFF; DNA: TGTGCCAGCAGCTTAGGGGGGGGCACTGAAGCTTTCTTT; J: TRBJ1-1; size: .; D: .; V: TRBV7-9
CDR3: CASSPTDRGDYGYTF; DNA: TGTGCCAGCAGCCCTACGGACAGGGGTGACTATGGCTACACCTTC; J: TRBJ1-2; size: .; D: TRBD1; V: TRBV9
CDR3: CASSPLTVNTEAFF; DNA: TGTGCCAGCAGCCCCCTCACAGTGAACACTGAAGCTTTCTTT; J: TRBJ1-1; size: once; D: .; V: TRBV9
CDR3: CAIRTQGNEQFF; DNA: TGTGCCATCAGAACGCAGGGAAATGAGCAGTTCTTC; J: TRBJ2-1; size: once; D: .; V: TRBV10-3
CDR3: CSVRTARRSAFF; DNA: TGCAGCGTGCGGACGGCCCGGAGGAGTGCTTTCTTT; J: TRBJ1-1; size: .; D: .; V: TRBV29-1
CDR3: CASSASGGAPDTQYF; DNA: TGTGCCAGCAGCGCTAGCGGGGGGGCACCAGATACGCAGTATTTT; J: TRBJ2-3; size: .; D: TRBD2; V: TRBV4-2
CDR3: CASSITSGNYEQYF; DNA: TGTGCCAGTAGTATAACTAGCGGGAACTACGAGCAGTACTTC; J: TRBJ2-7; size: .; D: TRBD2; V: TRBV19
CDR3: CASSTGTNEAFF; DNA: TGTGCCAGCAGCACCGGGACAAATGAAGCTTTCTTT; J: TRBJ1-1; size: .; D: .; V: TRBV6-5
CDR3: CASSQTGHSYEQYF; DNA: TGTGCCAGCAGCCAGACAGGGCACTCCTACGAGCAGTACTTC; J: TRBJ2-7; size: .; D: TRBD1; V: TRBV7-9
CDR3: CASSPRLASTDTQYF; DNA: TGTGCCAGCAGTCCCCGACTAGCTAGCACAGATACGCAGTATTTT; J: TRBJ2-3; size: once; D: TRBD2; V: TRBV3-1/TRBV3-2
CDR3: CASSLDRGGGYEQYF; DNA: TGTGCCAGCAGCTTAGATAGGGGAGGTGGCTACGAGCAGTACTTC; J: TRBJ2-7; size: .; D: .; V: TRBV7-2
CDR3: CASSLGDRGREKLFF; DNA: TGCGCCAGCAGCTTGGGAGACAGGGGGCGTGAAAAACTGTTTTTT; J: TRBJ1-4; size: .; D: TRBD1; V: TRBV5-1
CDR3: CASSPGLFSPLHF; DNA: TGTGCCAGCAGCCCGGGACTCTTTTCACCCCTCCACTTT; J: TRBJ1-6; size: .; D: .; V: TRBV12-3/TRBV12-4
CDR3: CASREQGLEAFF; DNA: TGCGCCAGCAGAGAACAGGGCCTGGAAGCTTTCTTT; J: TRBJ1-1; size: .; D: .; V: TRBV5-1
CDR3: CASSIVGLRGAYGYTF; DNA: TGTGCCAGTAGTATAGTTGGGCTACGGGGGGCCTATGGCTACACCTTC; J: TRBJ1-2; size: .; D: .; V: TRBV19
CDR3: CAISPGTGNTDTQYF; DNA: TGTGCCATCAGTCCCGGGACAGGCAACACAGATACGCAGTATTTT; J: TRBJ2-3; size: .; D: TRBD1; V: TRBV19
CDR3: CASSIVGQNSPLHF; DNA: TGTGCCAGTAGTATAGTGGGCCAAAATTCACCCCTCCACTTT; J: TRBJ1-6; size: .; D: .; V: TRBV19
CDR3: CASSQEGPGGGRLASGNTIYF; DNA: TGCGCCAGCAGCCAAGAAGGGCCTGGAGGAGGAAGACTCGCCTCTGGAAACACCATATATTTT; J: TRBJ1-3; size: .; D: .; V: TRBV4-3
CDR3: CASSLLGTRREKLFF; DNA: TGTGCCAGCAGTTTATTGGGCACTCGGAGGGAAAAACTGTTTTTT; J: TRBJ1-4; size: once; D: .; V: TRBV27
CDR3: CAWDVQGSFGYTF; DNA: TGTGCCTGGGATGTACAGGGGAGTTTTGGCTACACCTTC; J: TRBJ1-2; size: .; D: TRBD1; V: TRBV30
CDR3: CASSPYLTSGPRETQYF; DNA: TGTGCCAGCAGCCCGTACCTGACTAGCGGCCCTAGGGAGACCCAGTACTTC; J: TRBJ2-5; size: .; D: TRBD2; V: TRBV5-6
CDR3: CASSPQAISGNTIYF; DNA: TGTGCCAGCAGTCCACAGGCCATCTCTGGAAACACCATATATTTT; J: TRBJ1-3; size: few; D: .; V: TRBV2
CDR3: CASSPRDTNYGYTF; DNA: TGTGCCAGCTCACCCCGGGACACCAACTATGGCTACACCTTC; J: TRBJ1-2; size: .; D: .; V: TRBV18
CDR3: CAIKDRGREQYF; DNA: TGTGCCATCAAGGACAGGGGGCGTGAGCAGTACTTC; J: TRBJ2-7; size: .; D: TRBD1; V: TRBV10-3
CDR3: CASSQAGTGNTEAFF; DNA: TGCGCCAGCAGCCAAGCCGGGACAGGGAACACTGAAGCTTTCTTT; J: TRBJ1-1; size: once; D: TRBD1; V: TRBV4-1
CDR3: CASRQSGTRVETQYF; DNA: TGCGCCAGCAGACAATCCGGGACTAGGGTTGAGACCCAGTACTTC; J: TRBJ2-5; size: .; D: TRBD2; V: TRBV10-2
CDR3: CASSGRPGSISNQPQHF; DNA: TGTGCCAGCTCTGGGAGGCCAGGGAGTATAAGCAATCAGCCCCAGCATTTT; J: TRBJ1-5; size: .; D: .; V: TRBV19
CDR3: CAWSSAGGNQPQHF; DNA: TGTGCCTGGAGTTCGGCGGGTGGCAATCAGCCCCAGCATTTT; J: TRBJ1-5; size: .; D: .; V: TRBV30
CDR3: CSVRRQTNTGELFF; DNA: TGCAGCGTAAGGAGGCAGACGAACACCGGGGAGCTGTTTTTT; J: TRBJ2-2; size: .; D: .; V: TRBV29-1
CDR3: CASCPGPMNTEAFF; DNA: TGTGCCAGCTGTCCAGGGCCAATGAACACTGAAGCTTTCTTT; J: TRBJ1-1; size: .; D: .; V: TRBV28
CDR3: CASSSPEATEAFF; DNA: TGCGCCAGCAGCTCACCCGAGGCCACTGAAGCTTTCTTT; J: TRBJ1-1; size: .; D: .; V: TRBV5-1
CDR3: CASSEASWDLTYEQYF; DNA: TGTGCCAGCAGTGAAGCGTCTTGGGACTTAACCTACGAGCAGTACTTC; J: TRBJ2-7; size: .; D: .; V: TRBV6-1
CDR3: CASMGQGNEKLFF; DNA: TGTGCCAGCATGGGACAGGGTAATGAAAAACTGTTTTTT; J: TRBJ1-4; size: .; D: TRBD1; V: TRBV6-6
CDR3: CASSPVQGPLTEAFF; DNA: TGCGCCAGCAGCCCGGTGCAGGGGCCTCTCACTGAAGCTTTCTTT; J: TRBJ1-1; size: many; D: .; V: TRBV5-1
CDR3: CASSPGLEFVDTQYF; DNA: TGTGCCAGCAGCCCCGGACTAGAATTTGTCGATACGCAGTATTTT; J: TRBJ2-3; size: .; D: TRBD2; V: TRBV5-4
CDR3: CASSRSYNQPQHF; DNA: TGCGCCAGCAGCCGTTCGTACAATCAGCCCCAGCATTTT; J: TRBJ1-5; size: .; D: .; V: TRBV5-1
CDR3: CASSYGLPFEQYF; DNA: TGTGCCAGCAGTTACGGACTTCCGTTCGAGCAGTACTTC; J: TRBJ2-7; size: .; D: .; V: TRBV6-2/TRBV6-3
CDR3: CASSFSLQGANRYF; DNA: TGTGCCAGCAGTTTTTCCCTACAGGGGGCTAACCGATATTTT; J: TRBJ1-3; size: .; D: TRBD1; V: TRBV28
CDR3: CASSLGGQGLEEYGYTF; DNA: TGTGCCAGCAGTTTAGGCGGACAGGGTCTGGAGGAATATGGCTACACCTTC; J: TRBJ1-2; size: .; D: TRBD1; V: TRBV28
CDR3: CASSFTGQFGYTF; DNA: TGTGCCAGCAGTTTTACAGGGCAGTTCGGCTACACCTTC; J: TRBJ1-2; size: .; D: .; V: TRBV2
CDR3: CASSRGLAGVTDTQYF; DNA: TGTGCCAGCAGCAGAGGACTAGCGGGGGTCACAGATACGCAGTATTTT; J: TRBJ2-3; size: .; D: TRBD2; V: TRBV7-9
CDR3: CASSIGTDYTYEQYF; DNA: TGTGCCAGTAGTATAGGCACGGACTACACCTACGAGCAGTACTTC; J: TRBJ2-7; size: .; D: .; V: TRBV19
CDR3: CASSVGSSYEQYF; DNA: TGTGCCAGCAGCGTGGGCAGCTCCTACGAGCAGTACTTC; J: TRBJ2-7; size: .; D: .; V: TRBV9
CDR3: CASSQSGGLYTGELFF; DNA: TGTGCCAGCAGCCAAAGCGGGGGCCTCTACACCGGGGAGCTGTTTTTT; J: TRBJ2-2; size: .; D: TRBD2; V: TRBV6-2/TRBV6-3
CDR3: CASSTRGAGETQYF; DNA: TGTGCCAGTAGTACCCGGGGGGCGGGAGAGACCCAGTACTTC; J: TRBJ2-5; size: many; D: .; V: TRBV19
CDR3: CASNGGYSGYTF; DNA: TGTGCCTCCAACGGAGGATATAGTGGCTACACCTTC; J: TRBJ1-2; size: .; D: .; V: TRBV12-3/TRBV12-4